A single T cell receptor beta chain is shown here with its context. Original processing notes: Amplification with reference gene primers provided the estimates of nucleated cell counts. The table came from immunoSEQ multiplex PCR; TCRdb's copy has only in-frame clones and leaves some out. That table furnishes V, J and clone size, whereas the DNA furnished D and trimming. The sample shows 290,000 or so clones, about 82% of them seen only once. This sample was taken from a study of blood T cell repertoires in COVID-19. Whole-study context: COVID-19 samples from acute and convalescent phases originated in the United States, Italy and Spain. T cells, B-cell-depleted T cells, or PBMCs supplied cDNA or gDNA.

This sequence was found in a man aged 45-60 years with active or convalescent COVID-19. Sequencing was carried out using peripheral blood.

As DNA, the CDR3 is TGCAGTGCTAGTAACCTGCTAGCGGGGCTACAAGAGACCCAGTACTTC. Residues: CSASNLLAGLQETQYF. The genes are TRBV20-1 and TRBJ2-5; 9 bases agree with TRBD2. Per germline, CDR1 DFQATT and CDR2 SNEGSKA (reference sequence). The junction had 10 bases not matched to a gene; V was cut back by 3 bases and J by 2 bases. This CDR3 region has 16 residues.